These T cell receptor beta chains were read from a single sample in a study of cytomegalovirus exposure and HLA in healthy donors. Libraries were prepared by immunoSEQ multiplex PCR; TCRdb keeps only in-frame clonotypes and omits some of them. This sample has 100,000 to 150,000 clones, with roughly 85% found just once. Sequencing was performed on PBMCs. These receptor sequences come from a man aged 18 to 35 in good health and CMV-seropositive. The CDR3 runs from the conserved cysteine through the conserved F or W. D genes are given only for firm matches. The size of a clone is reported for some rows only, either as once, few or many, or as a class for expanded clones.

abundance: NA
v_gene: TRBV5-1
j_gene: TRBJ2-7
d_gene: TRBD1
CDR3aa: CASSSTGGDYEQYF
CDR3nt: TGCGCCAGCAGCTCGACAGGGGGTGACTACGAGCAGTACTTC

abundance: NA
v_gene: TRBV20-1
j_gene: TRBJ2-5
d_gene: NA
CDR3aa: CSARFRETQYF
CDR3nt: TGCAGTGCTAGATTCCGAGAGACCCAGTACTTC

abundance: NA
v_gene: TRBV21-1
j_gene: TRBJ2-7
d_gene: NA
CDR3aa: CASSWGTGAEQYF
CDR3nt: NA

abundance: NA
v_gene: TRBV2
j_gene: TRBJ2-5
d_gene: TRBD2
CDR3aa: CASSEASGGPGTQYF
CDR3nt: TGTGCCAGCAGTGAAGCTAGCGGGGGACCAGGGACCCAGTACTTC

abundance: NA
v_gene: TRBV19
j_gene: TRBJ1-5
d_gene: NA
CDR3aa: CASNRLGQPQHF
CDR3nt: TGTGCCAGTAACCGACTCGGGCAGCCCCAGCATTTT

abundance: once
v_gene: TRBV25-1
j_gene: TRBJ2-1
d_gene: NA
CDR3aa: CASSEGGGDEQFF
CDR3nt: TGTGCCAGCAGTGAGGGCGGAGGGGATGAGCAGTTCTTC

abundance: NA
v_gene: TRBV14
j_gene: TRBJ2-7
d_gene: NA
CDR3aa: CASSQAAGAPYEQYF
CDR3nt: TGTGCCAGCAGCCAAGCGGCAGGGGCCCCCTACGAGCAGTACTTC

abundance: NA
v_gene: TRBV5-1
j_gene: TRBJ2-7
d_gene: TRBD1
CDR3aa: CASSPGPGTGSVSYEQYF
CDR3nt: TGCGCCAGCAGCCCGGGTCCCGGGACAGGATCGGTCTCCTACGAGCAGTACTTC

abundance: NA
v_gene: TRBV15
j_gene: TRBJ1-1
d_gene: TRBD1
CDR3aa: CATSETTGVGVNTEAFF
CDR3nt: TGTGCCACCAGCGAAACGACAGGGGTCGGGGTGAACACTGAAGCTTTCTTT

abundance: NA
v_gene: TRBV11-2
j_gene: TRBJ2-2
d_gene: TRBD1
CDR3aa: CASSPMDRGIAGELFF
CDR3nt: TGTGCCAGCAGCCCGATGGACAGGGGAATCGCCGGGGAGCTGTTTTTT

abundance: NA
v_gene: TRBV10-1
j_gene: TRBJ1-1
d_gene: NA
CDR3aa: CASSEQGRTEAFF
CDR3nt: TGCGCCAGCAGTGAACAGGGAAGGACTGAAGCTTTCTTT

abundance: NA
v_gene: TRBV7-5
j_gene: TRBJ2-1
d_gene: NA
CDR3aa: CARSKRLAGGLITYNEQFF
CDR3nt: TGTGCCAGAAGCAAAAGACTAGCGGGGGGGCTTATCACCTACAATGAGCAGTTCTTC

abundance: once
v_gene: TRBV7-7
j_gene: TRBJ2-1
d_gene: NA
CDR3aa: CASSLGLDNEQFF
CDR3nt: TGTGCCAGCAGCTTAGGACTAGACAATGAGCAGTTCTTC

abundance: NA
v_gene: TRBV10-3
j_gene: TRBJ2-4
d_gene: TRBD2
CDR3aa: CAISRTSGTEAKNIQYF
CDR3nt: TGTGCCATCAGCCGGACTAGCGGGACCGAAGCCAAAAACATTCAGTACTTC

abundance: NA
v_gene: TRBV9
j_gene: TRBJ2-1
d_gene: NA
CDR3aa: CASSTDTDEQFF
CDR3nt: TGTGCCAGCAGCACCGACACGGATGAGCAGTTCTTC

abundance: few
v_gene: TRBV5-1
j_gene: TRBJ1-1
d_gene: NA
CDR3aa: CASSSWTGGYTEAFF
CDR3nt: TGCGCCAGCAGCTCTTGGACGGGAGGCTACACTGAAGCTTTCTTT

abundance: NA
v_gene: TRBV5-1
j_gene: TRBJ2-6
d_gene: NA
CDR3aa: CASSQWGEDSGANVLTF
CDR3nt: TGCGCCAGCAGCCAATGGGGGGAGGACTCTGGGGCCAACGTCCTGACTTTC

abundance: NA
v_gene: TRBV28
j_gene: TRBJ2-7
d_gene: NA
CDR3aa: CASGQTYEQYF
CDR3nt: TGTGCCAGCGGGCAGACCTACGAGCAGTACTTC

abundance: NA
v_gene: TRBV14
j_gene: TRBJ2-7
d_gene: NA
CDR3aa: CASSQAGGRGGLGEQYF
CDR3nt: TGTGCCAGCAGCCAAGCAGGGGGACGGGGGGGCCTCGGCGAGCAGTACTTC

abundance: NA
v_gene: TRBV6-5
j_gene: TRBJ2-3
d_gene: NA
CDR3aa: CASTTGGTDTQYF
CDR3nt: TGTGCCAGCACCACCGGGGGAACAGATACGCAGTATTTT

abundance: NA
v_gene: TRBV18
j_gene: TRBJ1-2
d_gene: TRBD1
CDR3aa: CASSPKGADGYTF
CDR3nt: TGTGCCAGCTCCCCGAAGGGGGCAGATGGCTACACCTTC

abundance: NA
v_gene: TRBV6-5
j_gene: TRBJ2-2
d_gene: NA
CDR3aa: CASSYSTSPPGELFF
CDR3nt: TGTGCCAGCAGTTACTCCACTAGCCCCCCCGGGGAGCTGTTTTTT

abundance: NA
v_gene: TRBV30
j_gene: TRBJ1-2
d_gene: TRBD1
CDR3aa: CACGTGGSYGYTF
CDR3nt: TGTGCCTGCGGGACAGGGGGCAGCTATGGCTACACCTTC

abundance: once
v_gene: TRBV2
j_gene: TRBJ2-5
d_gene: TRBD2
CDR3aa: CAARPGGAETQYF
CDR3nt: TGTGCCGCCCGACCGGGGGGGGCGGAGACCCAGTACTTC

abundance: NA
v_gene: TRBV4-1
j_gene: TRBJ1-4
d_gene: NA
CDR3aa: CASSQETLHTNEKLFF
CDR3nt: TGCGCCAGCAGCCAAGAAACCCTCCACACCAATGAAAAACTGTTTTTT

abundance: NA
v_gene: TRBV4-1
j_gene: TRBJ1-1
d_gene: TRBD1
CDR3aa: CASSQRQGADTEAFF
CDR3nt: TGCGCCAGCAGCCAACGACAGGGGGCGGACACTGAAGCTTTCTTT

abundance: NA
v_gene: TRBV2
j_gene: TRBJ1-4
d_gene: TRBD1
CDR3aa: CASIKTGTNEKLFF
CDR3nt: TGTGCCAGCATTAAGACAGGGACTAATGAAAAACTGTTTTTT

abundance: NA
v_gene: TRBV2
j_gene: TRBJ2-7
d_gene: NA
CDR3aa: CASSETDYEQYF
CDR3nt: TGTGCCAGCAGTGAGACAGACTACGAGCAGTACTTC

abundance: NA
v_gene: TRBV30
j_gene: TRBJ1-2
d_gene: TRBD1
CDR3aa: CAWGRQGSDGYTF
CDR3nt: TGTGCCTGGGGGCGACAGGGATCGGATGGCTACACCTTC

abundance: once
v_gene: TRBV21-1
j_gene: TRBJ1-1
d_gene: NA
CDR3aa: CASSPFHREFHTEAFF
CDR3nt: TGTGCCAGCAGCCCTTTCCACAGGGAGTTTCACACTGAAGCTTTCTTT

abundance: NA
v_gene: TRBV10-3
j_gene: TRBJ2-7
d_gene: NA
CDR3aa: CAISTAYEQYF
CDR3nt: TGTGCCATCAGTACAGCTTACGAGCAGTACTTC

abundance: NA
v_gene: TRBV4-1
j_gene: TRBJ2-7
d_gene: TRBD1
CDR3aa: CASSQEGGTGTYEQYF
CDR3nt: TGCGCCAGCAGCCAAGAGGGTGGGACAGGGACGTACGAGCAGTACTTC

abundance: NA
v_gene: TRBV13
j_gene: TRBJ1-2
d_gene: TRBD1
CDR3aa: CASSLGGQAIDGYTF
CDR3nt: TGTGCCAGCAGCTTAGGCGGACAGGCAATTGATGGCTACACCTTC

abundance: NA
v_gene: TRBV7-3
j_gene: TRBJ2-3
d_gene: TRBD1
CDR3aa: CASSLHQVSTGGTDTQYF
CDR3nt: TGTGCCAGCAGCCTCCACCAGGTCTCTACAGGGGGGACAGATACGCAGTATTTT

abundance: NA
v_gene: TRBV5-6
j_gene: TRBJ1-3
d_gene: NA
CDR3aa: CASSLGGGNTIYF
CDR3nt: TGTGCCAGCAGCTTGGGAGGGGGAAACACCATATATTTT

abundance: NA
v_gene: TRBV9
j_gene: TRBJ1-3
d_gene: NA
CDR3aa: CASSPEGSSGNTIYF
CDR3nt: TGTGCCAGCAGCCCCGAAGGGAGCTCTGGAAACACCATATATTTT

abundance: NA
v_gene: TRBV20-1
j_gene: TRBJ2-7
d_gene: NA
CDR3aa: CSGGPTEQYF
CDR3nt: TGCAGTGGGGGGCCGACCGAGCAGTACTTC

abundance: NA
v_gene: TRBV19
j_gene: TRBJ1-5
d_gene: NA
CDR3aa: CASSAPGGSGPQHF
CDR3nt: TGTGCCAGTAGTGCGCCGGGGGGGTCAGGACCCCAGCATTTT

abundance: NA
v_gene: TRBV7-6
j_gene: TRBJ2-7
d_gene: NA
CDR3aa: CASSLVGQGNTYEQYF
CDR3nt: TGTGCCAGCAGCTTAGTGGGGCAGGGGAACACCTACGAGCAGTACTTC

abundance: once
v_gene: TRBV29-1
j_gene: TRBJ2-1
d_gene: NA
CDR3aa: CSVEEAGIEQFF
CDR3nt: TGCAGCGTTGAAGAGGCGGGTATCGAGCAGTTCTTC

abundance: NA
v_gene: TRBV18
j_gene: TRBJ1-1
d_gene: TRBD1
CDR3aa: CASSPIMTGEGDTEAFF
CDR3nt: TGTGCCAGCTCACCAATAATGACAGGGGAGGGGGACACTGAAGCTTTCTTT

abundance: few
v_gene: TRBV6-6
j_gene: TRBJ2-7
d_gene: NA
CDR3aa: CASIGGYSYEQYF
CDR3nt: TGTGCCAGCATCGGCGGTTACTCCTACGAGCAGTACTTC

abundance: NA
v_gene: TRBV7-9
j_gene: TRBJ2-3
d_gene: TRBD1
CDR3aa: CASTSGDRASTDTQYF
CDR3nt: TGTGCCAGCACCTCTGGGGACAGGGCTAGCACAGATACGCAGTATTTT

abundance: NA
v_gene: TRBV6-5
j_gene: TRBJ1-4
d_gene: TRBD1
CDR3aa: CASSYGAGGLEKLFF
CDR3nt: TGTGCCAGCAGTTACGGGGCAGGGGGCTTAGAAAAACTGTTTTTT

abundance: NA
v_gene: TRBV7-9
j_gene: TRBJ2-3
d_gene: TRBD2
CDR3aa: CASSSRLAGANTDTQYF
CDR3nt: TGTGCCAGCAGCTCCAGACTAGCGGGGGCGAACACAGATACGCAGTATTTT

abundance: NA
v_gene: TRBV7-2
j_gene: TRBJ2-7
d_gene: TRBD2
CDR3aa: CASSLDGGGYEQYF
CDR3nt: TGTGCCAGCAGCTTAGATGGGGGGGGTTACGAGCAGTACTTC

abundance: NA
v_gene: TRBV5-4
j_gene: TRBJ2-3
d_gene: TRBD2
CDR3aa: CASSMERISGGAGTDTQYF
CDR3nt: TGTGCCAGCAGTATGGAAAGGATAAGCGGGGGGGCCGGCACAGATACGCAGTATTTT

abundance: NA
v_gene: TRBV7-6
j_gene: TRBJ2-7
d_gene: NA
CDR3aa: CASSPRSGDEQYF
CDR3nt: TGTGCCAGCAGCCCCCGGTCGGGTGACGAGCAGTACTTC

abundance: NA
v_gene: TRBV28
j_gene: TRBJ2-3
d_gene: NA
CDR3aa: CASSSGSETDTQYF
CDR3nt: TGTGCCAGCAGTTCGGGAAGCGAGACAGATACGCAGTATTTT

abundance: NA
v_gene: TRBV5-1
j_gene: TRBJ2-1
d_gene: NA
CDR3aa: CASSLEYGGNPPHNEQFF
CDR3nt: TGCGCCAGCAGCTTGGAGTACGGGGGTAACCCCCCACACAATGAGCAGTTCTTC

abundance: few
v_gene: TRBV19
j_gene: TRBJ1-5
d_gene: NA
CDR3aa: CASSTRPSGARNQPQHF
CDR3nt: TGTGCCAGTAGTACACGGCCCTCAGGGGCGAGAAATCAGCCCCAGCATTTT

abundance: once
v_gene: TRBV7-2
j_gene: TRBJ2-2
d_gene: NA
CDR3aa: CASSPPRGVAGELFF
CDR3nt: TGTGCCAGCAGCCCGCCCCGAGGAGTGGCGGGGGAGCTGTTTTTT

abundance: NA
v_gene: TRBV6-1
j_gene: TRBJ2-7
d_gene: TRBD1
CDR3aa: CASSDGDSSYEQYF
CDR3nt: TGTGCCAGCAGTGATGGGGACAGCTCCTACGAGCAGTACTTC

abundance: once
v_gene: TRBV29-1
j_gene: TRBJ1-2
d_gene: NA
CDR3aa: CSVEVDQGSYGYTF
CDR3nt: TGCAGCGTTGAAGTCGATCAGGGGAGCTATGGCTACACCTTC

abundance: NA
v_gene: TRBV2
j_gene: TRBJ2-3
d_gene: NA
CDR3aa: CASRSRSNTDTQYF
CDR3nt: TGTGCCAGCAGATCCCGAAGCAACACAGATACGCAGTATTTT

abundance: NA
v_gene: TRBV15
j_gene: TRBJ1-5
d_gene: TRBD1
CDR3aa: CATSRDRGRNQPQHF
CDR3nt: TGTGCCACCAGCAGAGACAGGGGGCGGAATCAGCCCCAGCATTTT

abundance: NA
v_gene: TRBV19
j_gene: TRBJ1-5
d_gene: NA
CDR3aa: CAIMRRREGVRVLYKGQPQHF
CDR3nt: TGTGCCATCATGAGGAGGCGAGAAGGAGTTCGGGTCCTATATAAGGGTCAGCCCCAGCATTTT